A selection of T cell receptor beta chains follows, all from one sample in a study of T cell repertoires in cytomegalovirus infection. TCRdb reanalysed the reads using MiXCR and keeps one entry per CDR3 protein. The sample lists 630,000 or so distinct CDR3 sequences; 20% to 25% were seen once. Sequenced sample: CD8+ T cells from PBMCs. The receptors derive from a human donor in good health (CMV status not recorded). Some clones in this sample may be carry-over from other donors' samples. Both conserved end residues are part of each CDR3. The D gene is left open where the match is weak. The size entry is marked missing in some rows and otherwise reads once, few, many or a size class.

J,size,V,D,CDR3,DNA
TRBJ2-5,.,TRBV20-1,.,CSAKILLERETQYF,TGCAGTGCTAAGATTCTCCTCGAGAGGGAGACCCAGTACTTC
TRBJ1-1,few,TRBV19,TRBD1,CASSSTHRGGTEAFF,TGTGCCAGTAGTAGCACACACAGGGGTGGCACTGAAGCTTTCTTT
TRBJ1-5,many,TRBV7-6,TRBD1,CASSPLGQGDNQPQHF,TGTGCCAGCAGCCCCCTGGGACAGGGTGACAATCAGCCCCAGCATTTT
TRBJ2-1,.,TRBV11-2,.,CASSDPGEGVYNEQFF,TGTGCCAGCAGCGACCCAGGGGAAGGGGTTTACAATGAGCAGTTCTTC
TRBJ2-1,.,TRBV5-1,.,CASSLEDSRLLGNEQFF,TGCGCCAGCAGCTTGGAGGACAGCCGGCTCCTTGGCAATGAGCAGTTCTTC
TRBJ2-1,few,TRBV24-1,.,CATSDPGPDNEQFF,TGTGCCACCAGTGACCCGGGACCCGACAATGAGCAGTTCTTC
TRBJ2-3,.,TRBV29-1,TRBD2,CSVAGLNTDTQYF,TGCAGCGTAGCGGGACTCAACACAGATACGCAGTATTTT
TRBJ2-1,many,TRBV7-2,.,CASSPTMARYNEQFF,TGTGCCAGCAGCCCCACCATGGCCCGATACAATGAGCAGTTCTTC
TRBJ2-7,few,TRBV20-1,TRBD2,CSVASGLAPTYEQYF,TGCAGTGTAGCATCGGGACTAGCCCCGACCTACGAGCAGTACTTC
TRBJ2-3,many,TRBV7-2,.,CASTLEEGYTDTQYF,TGTGCCAGCACCTTAGAGGAAGGATACACAGATACGCAGTATTTT
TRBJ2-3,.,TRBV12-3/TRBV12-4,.,CASSLAYRTTDTQYF,TGTGCCAGCAGTCTAGCGTACAGGACCACAGATACGCAGTATTTT
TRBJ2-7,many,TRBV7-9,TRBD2,CASSSAGDEQYF,TGTGCCAGCAGCAGTGCGGGGGACGAGCAGTACTTC
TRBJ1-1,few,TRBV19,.,CASSRWTARLEAFF,TGTGCCAGTAGTAGATGGACAGCGAGACTTGAAGCTTTCTTT
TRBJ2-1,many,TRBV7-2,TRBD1,CASSSRDRGPWEQFF,TGTGCCAGCAGCTCCCGGGACAGGGGGCCGTGGGAGCAGTTCTTC
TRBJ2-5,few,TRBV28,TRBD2,CASSLFGGGGQETQYF,TGTGCCAGCAGTTTATTTGGCGGGGGGGGCCAAGAGACCCAGTACTTC
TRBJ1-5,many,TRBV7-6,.,CASSLGLGRSNQPQHF,TGTGCCAGCAGCTTAGGCCTGGGACGGAGCAATCAGCCCCAGCATTTT
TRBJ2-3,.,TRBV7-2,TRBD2,CASSLAGLAGHTDTQYF,TGTGCCAGCAGCTTAGCTGGGCTAGCGGGGCACACAGATACGCAGTATTTT
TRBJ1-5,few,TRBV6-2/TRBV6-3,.,CASSFDSPYSNQPQHF,TGTGCCAGCAGTTTCGACAGTCCGTATAGCAATCAGCCCCAGCATTTT
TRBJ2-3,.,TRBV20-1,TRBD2,CSAPGTSDTDTQYF,TGCAGTGCTCCGGGGACTAGCGACACAGATACGCAGTATTTT
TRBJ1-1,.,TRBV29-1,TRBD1,CSVDGTGVGDEAFF,TGCAGCGTTGACGGGACAGGGGTCGGCGATGAAGCTTTCTTT
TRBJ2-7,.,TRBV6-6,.,CASSYHSRQEKYF,TGTGCCAGCAGTTACCATTCCAGACAGGAGAAGTACTTC
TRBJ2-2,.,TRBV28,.,CASSLVELSSGELFF,TGTGCCAGCAGTTTGGTGGAGTTAAGTTCCGGGGAGCTGTTTTTT
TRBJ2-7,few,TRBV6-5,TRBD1,CASSPPGTGLEQYF,TGTGCCAGCAGCCCACCCGGGACAGGGCTCGAGCAGTACTTC
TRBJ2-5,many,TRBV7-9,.,CASMGLETQYF,TGTGCCAGCATGGGTTTAGAGACCCAGTACTTC
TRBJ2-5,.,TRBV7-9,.,CASSFSGAGETQYF,TGTGCCAGCAGCTTCTCAGGGGCTGGGGAGACCCAGTACTTC
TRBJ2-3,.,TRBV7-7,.,CASSPEVMAVDDTQYF,TGTGCTAGCAGCCCAGAGGTGATGGCCGTAGATGATACGCAGTATTTT
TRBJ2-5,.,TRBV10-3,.,CAISESNAVQETQYF,TGTGCCATCAGTGAGTCGAACGCAGTCCAAGAGACCCAGTACTTC
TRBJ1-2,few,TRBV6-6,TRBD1,CASSYVKQRQDRGPADGYTF,TGTGCCAGCAGTTACGTCAAGCAAAGACAAGACAGGGGACCAGCAGATGGCTACACCTTC
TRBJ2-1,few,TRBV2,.,CASSEPGDEQFF,TGTGCCAGCAGTGAACCCGGGGATGAGCAGTTCTTC
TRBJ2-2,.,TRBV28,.,CASTKLALQLELFF,TGTGCCAGCACGAAACTAGCCCTACAACTGGAGCTGTTTTTT
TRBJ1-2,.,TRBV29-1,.,CTIPGGYGYTF,TGCACCATCCCCGGCGGCTATGGCTACACCTTC
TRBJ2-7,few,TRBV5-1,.,CASRDFGTVSYEQYF,TGCGCCAGCAGGGACTTCGGAACAGTATCCTACGAGCAGTACTTC
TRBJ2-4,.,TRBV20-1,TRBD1,CSAPRQGPKNIQYF,TGCAGTGCCCCCCGACAGGGACCCAAAAACATTCAGTACTTC
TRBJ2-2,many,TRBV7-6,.,CASSLNARELFF,TGTGCCAGCAGCTTGAACGCTAGGGAGCTGTTTTTT
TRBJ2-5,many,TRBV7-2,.,CASSLVVSAIQETQYF,TGTGCCAGCAGCTTAGTAGTTTCAGCCATCCAGGAGACCCAGTACTTC
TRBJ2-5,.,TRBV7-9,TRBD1,CASSWTDRDGTWDQETQYF,TGTGCCAGCAGCTGGACGGACAGGGACGGTACCTGGGACCAAGAGACCCAGTACTTC
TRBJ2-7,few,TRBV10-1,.,CASSLIGGTAYEQYF,TGCGCCAGCAGTCTCATCGGAGGGACAGCCTACGAGCAGTACTTC
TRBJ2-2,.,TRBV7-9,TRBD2,CASSSAGRDTGELFF,TGTGCCAGCAGCTCCGCAGGGAGGGACACCGGGGAGCTGTTTTTT
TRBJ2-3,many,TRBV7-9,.,CASSHYDITDTQYF,TGTGCCAGCAGCCATTACGATATCACAGATACGCAGTATTTT
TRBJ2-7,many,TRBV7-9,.,CASSLAWTDEQYF,TGTGCCAGCAGCTTAGCGTGGACTGACGAGCAGTACTTC
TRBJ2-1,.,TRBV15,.,CATSRRTASNEQFF,TGTGCCACCAGCAGACGGACAGCCTCCAATGAGCAGTTCTTC
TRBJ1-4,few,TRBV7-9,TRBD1,CASSPGQGSEKLFF,TGTGCCAGCAGCCCGGGACAGGGAAGCGAAAAACTGTTTTTT
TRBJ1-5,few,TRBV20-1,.,CSARDLRNIKSQPQHF,TGCAGTGCTAGAGATTTGCGGAACATCAAAAGTCAGCCCCAGCATTTT
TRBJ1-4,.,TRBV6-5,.,CACSYSETNEKLFF,TGTGCCTGCAGTTACTCGGAAACTAATGAAAAACTGTTTTTT
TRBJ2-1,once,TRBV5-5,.,CASEGAGTYNEQFF,TGTGCCAGCGAGGGCGCGGGGACCTACAATGAGCAGTTCTTC
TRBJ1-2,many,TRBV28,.,CASSLAPEFYGYTF,TGTGCCAGCAGTTTGGCCCCCGAGTTCTATGGCTACACCTTC
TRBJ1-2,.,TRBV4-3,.,CASSQDRMETHRNYGYTF,TGCGCCAGCAGCCAAGACCGAATGGAGACACACCGCAACTATGGCTACACCTTC
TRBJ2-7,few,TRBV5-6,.,CASSLVYQDYEQYF,TGTGCCAGCAGCTTGGTTTACCAGGACTACGAGCAGTACTTC
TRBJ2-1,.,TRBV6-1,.,CASGAGEQFF,TGTGCCAGCGGGGCGGGTGAGCAGTTCTTC
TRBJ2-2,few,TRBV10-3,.,CAIIREDTGELFF,TGTGCCATCATACGCGAGGACACCGGGGAGCTGTTTTTT